A single sample is the source of the 27 T cell receptor beta chains below, sequenced in a study of blood T cell repertoires in COVID-19. Produced via immunoSEQ multiplex PCR; TCRdb's table is partial and in-frame only. This repertoire shows some 80,000 clones, 88% found once; its top ten account for about 21%. Specimen: peripheral blood. These receptors were taken from a human donor in a cohort sampled during active COVID-19.

This chain links TRBV6-5 with TRBJ1-2; tentatively, D is TRBD1 (5 bases). Trimming cost V 0 bases and J 6 bases, with 11 bases left between them. This CDR3 region has 14 residues. Germline values: CDR1 MNHEY, CDR2 SVGAGI. The CDR3 here is CASSYSSGFDGYTF. CDR3 DNA sequence: TGTGCCAGCAGTTACTCGTCAGGGTTTGATGGCTACACCTTC.

About this clone: Germline is not matched at one junction end, which may reflect a read error. The V and J genes are TRBV6-1 and TRBJ2-7; a weak D match, TRBD1 (6 bases). In germline, CDR1 is MNHNS, CDR2 SASEGT. CDR3 length: 13 amino acids. The CDR3: CASREDRNDEQYF. The CDR3 DNA sequence: TGTGCCAGCAGGGAAGACAGGAACGACGAGCAGTACTTC.

This chain connects TRBV4-1 to TRBJ2-5; 10 nucleotides match TRBD1. CDR3 length equals 17 residues. CDR1 is MGHRA and CDR2 is YSYEKL in the germline V gene. V lost 0 bases to trimming and J lost 2 bases; unmatched junction nucleotides: 6. The CDR3 is CASSQDRGQGVQETQYF. The DNA of the CDR3 is TGCGCCAGCAGCCAAGATCGAGGACAGGGGGTACAAGAGACCCAGTACTTC.

This sequence joins TRBV18 and TRBJ2-5; no clear D. Germline lookup yields CDR1 KGHSH and CDR2 LQKENI. The V gene lost 2 bases and the J gene lost 3 bases, with 7 bases spanning the gap. The CDR3 length is 13 residues. CDR3 nucleotides: TGTGCCAGCTCACCAGGCCATAAAGAGACCCAGTACTTC. It yields the protein CASSPGHKETQYF.

This chain connects TRBV7-2 to TRBJ2-3; 7 nucleotides line up with TRBD2. There are 16 residues in the CDR3. Germline V gene data show CDR1 as SGHTA and CDR2 as FQGNSA. J was trimmed by 5 bases and V by 3 bases; bases with no gene match: 11. This CDR3 reads CASSFDGGRGGDTQYF. For the CDR3, the DNA is TGTGCCAGCAGCTTCGACGGGGGGAGGGGTGGAGATACGCAGTATTTT.

This rearrangement joins TRBV7-2 to TRBJ1-5; 7 nucleotides match TRBD1. The CDR3 runs 15 residues. Germline trimming cut 3 bases from V and 3 bases from J; bases unmatched to any gene: 5. CDR1 is SGHTA, CDR2 FQGNSA, per germline. CDR3: CASSFGGQSNQPQHF. The CDR3 DNA reads as TGTGCCAGCAGCTTCGGGGGACAGTCCAATCAGCCCCAGCATTTT.

This sequence joins TRBV2 and TRBJ2-7, with TRBD2 matching 8 bases. Germline CDR1 and CDR2: SNHLY and FYNNEI. CDR3 length: 18 residues. Unmatched junction bases numbered 21, after V lost 4 bases and J lost 7 bases. The CDR3: CASSVLAGPQLPVGEQYF. The CDR3 DNA reads TGTGCCAGCAGTGTTCTAGCGGGCCCCCAACTACCCGTGGGGGAGCAGTACTTC.

The chain links TRBV7-2 to TRBJ1-2; D gene unclear. The length of the CDR3 is 14 residues. V was cut by 5 bases and J by 5 bases, with 15 bases left in between. In germline, CDR1 is SGHTA, CDR2 FQGNSA. This chain's CDR3 is CASSLPPGRYGYTF. The CDR3 DNA reads TGTGCCAGCAGCCTCCCCCCTGGCAGATATGGCTACACCTTC.

This clone was seen just once. V and J are TRBV7-2 and TRBJ2-3; D not certain. The V end was cut by 7 bases, the J end by 2 bases, with 13 bases between. Germline-derived CDR1 and CDR2 are SGHTA and FQGNSA. This CDR3 is built from 14 residues. In DNA form, the CDR3 reads TGTGCCAGCATTCTAAGCGCAACCACAGATACGCAGTATTTT. As protein: CASILSATTDTQYF.

The chain joins TRBV19 to TRBJ2-2, with 9 bases fitting TRBD1. CDR3 length equals 16 residues. Unmatched junction bases numbered 5, after V lost 5 bases and J lost 1 base. Per germline, CDR1 LNHDA and CDR2 SQIVND (reference sequence). The CDR3 DNA reads TGTGCCAGTAGTCCGGGACAGGGAGGGAACACCGGGGAGCTGTTTTTT. It yields the protein CASSPGQGGNTGELFF.

This clone appeared a single time. The chain joins TRBV4-2 to TRBJ2-7; TRBD1 aligns across 10 bases. The CDR3 totals 16 residues. Germline CDR1 is LGHNA and CDR2 is YNFKEQ. V shed 0 bases, J shed 3 bases, and the junction held 5 bases outside the gene matches. The CDR3 nucleotides are TGTGCCAGCAGCCAAGAACCCGGGACAGGGGACTACGAGCAGTACTTC. It yields the protein CASSQEPGTGDYEQYF.

The gene calls are TRBV14 and TRBJ1-2; D is possibly TRBD1 (5 bases). There are 15 residues in the CDR3. The germline V and J ends were trimmed by 3 bases and 2 bases, with 13 bases remaining between them. The V gene's germline CDR1 is SGHDN and CDR2 FVKESK. As DNA, the CDR3 is TGTGCCAGCAGCCAGGACGGACACAAAAACTATGGCTACACCTTC. Encoded protein: CASSQDGHKNYGYTF.

CDR3 in amino acids: CATSRVATSDEQFF. In nucleotides, the CDR3 is TGTGCCACCAGCAGAGTCGCTACTAGCGACGAGCAGTTCTTC. The chain carries TRBV15 and TRBJ2-1; 7 bases fit TRBD2. V lost 1 base, J lost 10 bases, and 7 bases stayed unmatched. The CDR3 is made up of 14 amino acids. CDR1 is LNHNV and CDR2 is YYDKDF in the germline V gene (reference sequence).

The gene calls are TRBV7-9 and TRBJ2-1; the match to TRBD2 covers 7 bases. The CDR3 totals 15 residues. Germline V gene sequence: CDR1 SEHNR, CDR2 FQNEAQ (reference sequence). The ends lost 1 base at V and 8 bases at J; junction bases unmatched: 8. CDR3 coding DNA: TGTGCCAGCAGCTTAGGCGGGAGTAAGAGCGATGAGCAGTTCTTC. Translation: CASSLGGSKSDEQFF.

V and J are TRBV15 and TRBJ1-2; D is undetermined. V was trimmed by 5 bases and J by 3 bases, leaving 13 bases between them. The CDR3 has 14 amino acids. In germline, CDR1 is LNHNV, CDR2 YYDKDF (reference sequence). The CDR3 DNA follows: TGTGCCACCAGCCCCCCAGCAGGCCACTATGGCTACACCTTC. It translates to CATSPPAGHYGYTF.

The J gene is TRBJ2-1, the V gene TRBV6-6; 10 positions match TRBD2. This CDR3 region has 16 residues. V lost 7 bases to trimming and J lost 2 bases; unmatched junction nucleotides: 8. From germline, CDR1 is MNHNY and CDR2 SVGAGI (reference sequence). CDR3 coding DNA: TGTGCCAGCACCCAAAGCGGGGGGGTAGCCTACAATGAGCAGTTCTTC. Its protein product is CASTQSGGVAYNEQFF.

The chain carries TRBV11-3 and TRBJ2-7; the D is unclear. CDR1 is SGHNT, CDR2 YENEEA, per germline. V gave up 3 bases and J gave up 0 bases, with 6 bases separating them. CDR3 size: 13 residues. The CDR3 here is CASSFDFSYEQYF. The CDR3 region has the DNA TGTGCCAGCAGCTTCGACTTCTCCTACGAGCAGTACTTC. Full variable domain (remainder filled in from reference TRBV11-3 and TRBJ2-7): EAGVVQSPRYKIIEKKQPVAFWCNPISGHNTLYWYLQNLGQGPELLIRYENEEAVDDSQLPKDRFSAERLKGVDSTLKIQPAELGDSAVYLCASSFDFSYEQYFGPGTRLTVT.

The chain joins TRBV5-1 to TRBJ2-1; the D gene is possibly TRBD2 (6 bases). CDR3 length: 15 amino acids. Germline-derived CDR1 and CDR2 are SGHRS and YFSETQ. V lost 0 bases, J lost 1 base, and 8 bases lay in between. The CDR3 DNA reads as TGCGCCAGCAGCTTGGCTGCGGGATCCTACAATGAGCAGTTCTTC. Its translation is CASSLAAGSYNEQFF.

CDR3 sequence (DNA): TGTGCCAGCAGCCAAGATATCGGGGCCAGCGGGAGGGGTGAGCAGTTCTTC. Translation gives CASSQDIGASGRGEQFF. This chain connects TRBV3-1 (or the pseudogene TRBV3-2) to TRBJ2-1; TRBD2 matches 10 bases. V lost 0 bases, J lost 9 bases, and 11 bases stayed unmatched. CDR3 size: 17 residues. CDR1 and CDR2 (germline): LGHDT, YNNKEL (reference sequence).

V gene TRBV4-1 combines with J gene TRBJ2-7; 8 bases align to TRBD1. Unmatched junction bases numbered 7, after V lost 0 bases and J lost 6 bases. Per germline, CDR1 MGHRA and CDR2 YSYEKL. The CDR3 consists of 15 residues. The CDR3 spells CASSQEAQGAREQYF. In nucleotides, the CDR3 is TGCGCCAGCAGCCAAGAGGCTCAGGGGGCCCGCGAGCAGTACTTC.

The rearrangement uses TRBV19 and TRBJ2-3; 8 nucleotides match TRBD2. The CDR3 contains 16 residues. Germline trimming cut 1 base from V and 0 bases from J; bases unmatched to any gene: 3. CDR1 is LNHDA, CDR2 SQIVND, per germline (reference sequence). The CDR3 reads CASSIGLATSTDTQYF. CDR3 DNA sequence: TGTGCCAGTAGTATAGGACTAGCGACTAGCACAGATACGCAGTATTTT.

The J gene is TRBJ1-5, the V gene TRBV29-1, with D maybe TRBD1 (5 bases). Germline CDR1 is SQVTM and CDR2 is ANQGSEA. The germline V and J ends were trimmed by 4 bases and 1 base, with 11 bases remaining between them. The CDR3 runs 14 residues. This CDR3 reads CSVAGGRSNQPQHF. The CDR3 region has the DNA TGCAGCGTTGCGGGGGGTAGGAGCAATCAGCCCCAGCATTTT.

The V gene is TRBV20-1, the J gene TRBJ1-4, with 8 bases matching TRBD1. J was trimmed by 4 bases and V by 6 bases; bases with no gene match: 10. Germline V gives CDR1 DFQATT, CDR2 SNEGSKA (reference sequence). The CDR3 is 15 residues long. In DNA form, the CDR3 reads TGCAGTGCAAGTTGGCAGGGGGCCATTAATGAAAAACTGTTTTTT. It translates to CSASWQGAINEKLFF.

V usage is TRBV10-1 and J usage is TRBJ2-5; the match to TRBD2 covers 13 bases. V lost 6 bases to trimming and J lost 2 bases; unmatched junction nucleotides: 3. This CDR3 region has 15 residues. Germline CDR1 reads WNHNN; CDR2 reads SYGVQD (reference sequence). Here the CDR3 DNA reads TGCGCCAGCAGCCAACTAGCGGGAGGGCAAGAGACCCAGTACTTC. It is translated as CASSQLAGGQETQYF.

This clone appeared once. The chain uses TRBV28 and TRBJ1-4; perhaps TRBD1 as D (5 bases). Germline V gene sequence: CDR1 MDHEN, CDR2 SYDVKM. V was clipped by 4 bases and J by 0 bases, with 12 bases between them. This CDR3 has 16 amino acids. CDR3 loop: CASSSGRASTNEKLFF. CDR3 sequence (DNA): TGTGCCAGCAGTTCAGGGCGCGCTTCAACTAATGAAAAACTGTTTTTT.

In this sample, this clone turned up a few times. The J gene is TRBJ2-5, the V gene TRBV5-4; 7 bases map to TRBD2. The CDR3 contains 16 residues. V shed 4 bases, J shed 3 bases, and the junction held 12 bases outside the gene matches. CDR1 and CDR2 from the germline V gene are SGHNT and YYREEE (reference sequence). The CDR3 sequence is CASSLDQRLAEETQYF. In DNA, the CDR3 is TGTGCCAGCAGCCTAGACCAGCGGCTAGCGGAAGAGACCCAGTACTTC.

V usage is TRBV7-2 and J usage is TRBJ1-2, with 8 bases that match TRBD1. Per the germline V gene, CDR1 is SGHTA and CDR2 is FQGNSA. This CDR3 has 12 amino acids. With 6 bases clipped from V and 8 bases from J, the junction kept 5 bases outside the gene matches. The CDR3, as DNA: TGTGCCAGCAGTTCACAGGGGGGCGGCTACACCTTC. This sequence encodes CASSSQGGGYTF. The whole variable domain, filled in from reference TRBV7-2 and TRBJ1-2, reads GAGVSQSPSNKVTEKGKDVELRCDPISGHTALYWYRQSLGQGLEFLIYFQGNSAPDKSGLPSDRFSAERTGGSVSTLTIQRTQQEDSAVYLCASSSQGGGYTFGSGTRLTVV.